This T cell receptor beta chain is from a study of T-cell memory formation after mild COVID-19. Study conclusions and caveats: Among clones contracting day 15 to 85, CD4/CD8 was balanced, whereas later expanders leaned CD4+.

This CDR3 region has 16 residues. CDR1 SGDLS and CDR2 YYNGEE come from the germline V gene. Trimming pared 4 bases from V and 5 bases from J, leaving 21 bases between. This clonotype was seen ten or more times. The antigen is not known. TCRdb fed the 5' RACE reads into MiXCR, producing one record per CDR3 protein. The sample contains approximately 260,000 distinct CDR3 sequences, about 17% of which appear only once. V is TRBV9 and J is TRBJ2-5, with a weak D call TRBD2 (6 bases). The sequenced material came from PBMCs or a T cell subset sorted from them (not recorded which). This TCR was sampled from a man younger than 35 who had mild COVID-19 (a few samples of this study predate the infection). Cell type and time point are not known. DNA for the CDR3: TGTGCCAGCAGCCCCCACCTCAGCGGGTTTAAGGAGACCCAGTACTTC. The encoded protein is CASSPHLSGFKETQYF. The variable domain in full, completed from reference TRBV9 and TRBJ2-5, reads DSGVTQTPKHLITATGQRVTLRCSPRSGDLSVYWYQQSLDQGLQFLIQYYNGEERAKGNILERFSAQQFPDLHSELNLSSLELGDSALYFCASSPHLSGFKETQYFGPGTRLLVL.